One sample yielded the 19 T cell receptor beta chains listed below, sequenced in a study of shared clonotypes between healthy human individuals. The method was immunoSEQ multiplex PCR; TCRdb's version includes in-frame clones alone and lacks a portion of them. This table holds hundreds of thousands of clones, 92% found once. Naive CD8 cells lacked CD45RO and underwent positive selection for CCR7, leaving out terminally differentiated effector memory CD45RA+ cells. Material: naive CD8+ T cells sorted from blood. The receptors here all came from a man between 25 and 39 years old in good health.

The chain employs TRBV6-5 and TRBJ1-3; D gene unclear. V lost 5 bases to trimming and J lost 2 bases, with 10 bases between them. Germline CDR1 and CDR2: MNHEY and SVGAGI. There are 14 residues in the CDR3. CDR3 in amino acids: CASSHEGTGNTIYF. For the CDR3, the DNA is TGTGCCAGCAGTCATGAGGGAACTGGAAACACCATATATTTT.

The V gene is TRBV27, the J gene TRBJ2-7; D call uncertain. Germline lookup yields CDR1 MNHEY and CDR2 SMNVEV (reference sequence). This CDR3 is 14 amino acids long. V shed 5 bases and J shed 2 bases, with 13 bases lying between them. The CDR3 loop reads CASSATGSTYEQYF. The CDR3 DNA is TGTGCCAGCAGTGCGACCGGGTCCACCTACGAGCAGTACTTC.

The chain couples TRBV2 to TRBJ2-7; tentative D call: TRBD2 (6 bases). V lost 6 bases and J 2 bases, leaving 17 bases between the germline ends. The CDR3 is 15 residues long. Germline lookup yields CDR1 SNHLY and CDR2 FYNNEI. The CDR3 loop reads CASRVGASDTYEQYF. In DNA, the CDR3 is TGTGCCAGCAGGGTGGGCGCTAGCGATACCTACGAGCAGTACTTC.

The genes are TRBV4-3 and TRBJ2-7; D might be TRBD2 (6 bases). The CDR3 contains 13 residues. Germline V gene lookup returns CDR1 LGHNA and CDR2 YSLEER. Trimming took off 6 bases at V and 6 bases at J, with 15 bases between the two ends. CDR3 nucleotide sequence: TGCGCCAGCAGTCTATCCGGGAGCAGCGAGCAGTACTTC. The encoded protein is CASSLSGSSEQYF.

The chain combines TRBV27 with TRBJ2-5; D gene uncertain. The germline V gene has CDR1 MNHEY and CDR2 SMNVEV (reference sequence). This CDR3 spans 15 amino acids. Trimming removed 0 bases at V and 0 bases at J, with 8 bases between. CDR3 in DNA: TGTGCCAGCAGTTTATCGCTTGGTTACCAAGAGACCCAGTACTTC. Protein product: CASSLSLGYQETQYF.

The V call is TRBV7-9, the J call TRBJ2-7; 10 bases align to TRBD1. The J segment lost 3 bases and the V segment lost 4 bases, leaving 3 bases of the junction unmatched. This CDR3 has 14 amino acids. The germline V gene has CDR1 SEHNR and CDR2 FQNEAQ (reference sequence). CDR3 loop: CASSSGQGFYEQYF. DNA of the CDR3: TGTGCCAGCAGCTCGGGACAGGGGTTCTACGAGCAGTACTTC. Drawing the rest from reference TRBV7-9 and TRBJ2-7, the complete variable domain is DTGVSQNPRHKITKRGQNVTFRCDPISEHNRLYWYRQTLGQGPEFLTYFQNEAQLEKSRLLSDRFSAERPKGSFSTLEIQRTEQGDSAMYLCASSSGQGFYEQYFGPGTRLTVT.

The chain recombines TRBV9 with TRBJ2-7; D is uncertain. Germline lookup yields CDR1 SGDLS and CDR2 YYNGEE. The CDR3 loop spans 12 amino acids. The V end was cut by 2 bases, the J end by 6 bases, with 9 bases between. DNA of the CDR3: TGTGCCAGCAGCGTGCAAGCTGGCGAGCAGTACTTC. Encoded protein: CASSVQAGEQYF.

This clone has a handful of counts. The chain combines TRBV11-3 with TRBJ2-2; maybe TRBD1 (6 bases). The CDR3 covers 13 residues. Germline V CDR1 and CDR2: SGHNT, YENEEA. Trimming cost V 5 bases and J 3 bases, with 7 bases left between them. CDR3 loop: CASSHRDTGELFF. The CDR3 region has the DNA TGTGCCAGCAGCCACAGGGACACCGGGGAGCTGTTTTTT. Combining the CDR3 with reference TRBV11-3 and TRBJ2-2 gives the whole variable domain EAGVVQSPRYKIIEKKQPVAFWCNPISGHNTLYWYLQNLGQGPELLIRYENEEAVDDSQLPKDRFSAERLKGVDSTLKIQPAELGDSAVYLCASSHRDTGELFFGEGSRLTVL.

The chain combines TRBV14 with TRBJ1-1; D remains ambiguous. In germline, CDR1 is SGHDN, CDR2 FVKESK. The length of the CDR3 is 13 residues. The V end was cut by 2 bases, the J end by 3 bases, with 7 bases between. The CDR3 nucleotides read TGTGCCAGCAGCCAACGGTTTTACACTGAAGCTTTCTTT. Translating it yields CASSQRFYTEAFF.

The chain joins TRBV19 to TRBJ2-7, with D possibly called TRBD1 or TRBD2 (5 bases each). The germline V gene encodes CDR1 LNHDA and CDR2 SQIVND (reference sequence). Trimming removed 3 bases at V and 6 bases at J, with 12 bases between. This CDR3 region has 13 residues. The DNA for the CDR3 is TGTGCCAGTAGTATGGGGGTAGGGGCCGAGCAGTACTTC. This codes for CASSMGVGAEQYF.

V is TRBV28 and J is TRBJ2-7; D gene unclear. Trimming removed 6 bases from V and 2 bases from J, with 11 bases in between. The CDR3 extends over 13 amino acids. The germline CDR1 and CDR2 sequences are MDHEN and SYDVKM. Written as DNA, the CDR3 is TGTGCCAGCAGCCCCAGTTGGACCTACGAGCAGTACTTC. It is translated as CASSPSWTYEQYF.

DNA of the CDR3: TGTGCCAGCTCACCAGTGGGGGACGAGCAGTACTTC. Amino acids: CASSPVGDEQYF. V usage is TRBV18 and J usage is TRBJ2-7; tentatively, D is TRBD1 or TRBD2 (5 bases each). The CDR3 runs 12 residues. V was cut by 2 bases and J by 5 bases, with 7 bases left in between. CDR1 is KGHSH, CDR2 LQKENI, per germline.

The chain couples TRBV10-3 to TRBJ2-7; 8 positions agree with TRBD1. Germline trimming cut 8 bases from V and 3 bases from J; bases unmatched to any gene: 12. There are 15 residues in the CDR3. CDR1 and CDR2 from the germline V gene are ENHRY and SYGVKD. DNA of the CDR3: TGTGCCATCTTAGGTGTTGGGACAGGATACTACGAGCAGTACTTC. Residues: CAILGVGTGYYEQYF.

J is TRBJ2-1 and V is TRBV9; no clear D gene. The CDR3 has 14 residues. V lost 0 bases and J 7 bases, leaving 11 bases between the germline ends. In germline, CDR1 is SGDLS, CDR2 YYNGEE. The DNA of the CDR3 is TGTGCCAGCAGCGTAGGTCTCCCCGCGAATGAGCAGTTCTTC. This gives the protein CASSVGLPANEQFF. Drawing the rest from reference TRBV9 and TRBJ2-1, the complete variable domain is DSGVTQTPKHLITATGQRVTLRCSPRSGDLSVYWYQQSLDQGLQFLIQYYNGEERAKGNILERFSAQQFPDLHSELNLSSLELGDSALYFCASSVGLPANEQFFGPGTRLTVL.

The chain uses TRBV6-7 and TRBJ2-2; possibly TRBD1 for D (6 bases). TRBV6-7 belongs to the ORF category, with a function that is uncertain. Trimming cost V 2 bases and J 4 bases, with 20 bases left between them. The CDR3 totals 18 residues. The CDR3 loop is CASSYQSYGQGCTGELFF. Written as DNA, the CDR3 is TGTGCCAGCAGTTACCAATCATACGGGCAGGGGTGCACCGGGGAGCTGTTTTTT.

The chain employs TRBV29-1 and TRBJ2-5; D unclear. Germline V gives CDR1 SQVTM, CDR2 ANQGSEA. The V and J ends lost 3 bases and 5 bases respectively, with 13 bases between them. This CDR3 is 13 amino acids long. The CDR3 loop reads CSVDVGSRETQYF. The CDR3 nucleotides read TGCAGCGTTGACGTCGGATCTCGGGAGACCCAGTACTTC.

V and J are TRBV19 and TRBJ2-2; D remains unclear. The CDR3 totals 12 residues. Per the germline V gene, CDR1 is LNHDA and CDR2 is SQIVND (reference sequence). With 5 bases removed from V and 5 bases from J, the gap between germline ends came to 6 bases. CDR3 in DNA: TGTGCCAGTAGTGACGCTACCGGGGAGCTGTTTTTT. Translating it yields CASSDATGELFF.

This clone was found once. The rearrangement links TRBV10-2 to TRBJ2-7, with TRBD2 matching over 12 bases. CDR1 is WSHSY, CDR2 SAAADI, per germline. CDR3 size: 14 residues. The V gene end was trimmed by 3 bases and the J gene end by 7 bases; junction bases not matched to a gene: 4. CDR3 nucleotide sequence: TGCGCCAGCAGTGATCTAGCGGGAGGGAGAGAGCAGTACTTC. Translation: CASSDLAGGREQYF.

To note about this clone: Other DNA sequences from this sample encode an identical CDR3 as well. This rearrangement joins TRBV9 to TRBJ2-1; 13 nucleotides line up with TRBD2. The CDR3 length is 16 residues. Germline CDR1 is SGDLS and CDR2 is YYNGEE. With V trimmed by 0 bases and J by 4 bases, 1 base remained unmatched. The CDR3 coding sequence is TGTGCCAGCAGCGTAGGGACTAGCGGGAGTTACAATGAGCAGTTCTTC. This gives the protein CASSVGTSGSYNEQFF.